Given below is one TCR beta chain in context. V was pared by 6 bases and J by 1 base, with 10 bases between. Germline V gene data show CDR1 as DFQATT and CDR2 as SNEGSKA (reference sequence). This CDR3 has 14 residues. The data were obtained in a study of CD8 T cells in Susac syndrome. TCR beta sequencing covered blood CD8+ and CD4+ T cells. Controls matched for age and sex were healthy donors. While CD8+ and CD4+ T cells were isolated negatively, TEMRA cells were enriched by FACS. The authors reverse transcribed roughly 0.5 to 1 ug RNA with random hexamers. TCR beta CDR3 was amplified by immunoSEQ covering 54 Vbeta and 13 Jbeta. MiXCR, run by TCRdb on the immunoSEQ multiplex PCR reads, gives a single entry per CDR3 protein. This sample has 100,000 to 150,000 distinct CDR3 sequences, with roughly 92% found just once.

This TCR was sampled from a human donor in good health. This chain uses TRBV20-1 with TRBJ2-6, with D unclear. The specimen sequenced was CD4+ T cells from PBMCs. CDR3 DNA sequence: TGCAGTGCAGGCGGCAGGTCTGGGGCCAACGTCCTGACTTTC. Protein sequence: CSAGGRSGANVLTF.